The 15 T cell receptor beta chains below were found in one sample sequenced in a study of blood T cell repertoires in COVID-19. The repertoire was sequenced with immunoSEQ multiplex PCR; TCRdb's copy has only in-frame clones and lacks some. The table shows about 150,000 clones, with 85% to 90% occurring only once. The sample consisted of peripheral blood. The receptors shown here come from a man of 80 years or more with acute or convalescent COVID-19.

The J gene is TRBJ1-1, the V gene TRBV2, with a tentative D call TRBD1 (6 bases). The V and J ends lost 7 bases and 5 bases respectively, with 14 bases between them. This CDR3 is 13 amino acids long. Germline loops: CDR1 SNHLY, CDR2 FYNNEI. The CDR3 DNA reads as TGTGCCAGCAATTTAGGACAGAGGACTGAAGCTTTCTTT. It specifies CASNLGQRTEAFF.

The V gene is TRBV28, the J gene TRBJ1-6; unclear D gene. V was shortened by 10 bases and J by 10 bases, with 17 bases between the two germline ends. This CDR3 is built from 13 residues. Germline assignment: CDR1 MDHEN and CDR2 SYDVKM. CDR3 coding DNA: TGTGCCATGCAGCCGGGGTGGGGATCACCCCTCCACTTT. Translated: CAMQPGWGSPLHF.

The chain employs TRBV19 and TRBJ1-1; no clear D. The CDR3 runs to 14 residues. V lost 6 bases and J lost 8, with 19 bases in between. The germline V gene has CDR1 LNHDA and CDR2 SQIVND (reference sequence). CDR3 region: CASRNAQIRSEAFF. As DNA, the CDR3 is TGTGCCAGTAGGAACGCCCAAATTAGATCGGAAGCTTTCTTT.

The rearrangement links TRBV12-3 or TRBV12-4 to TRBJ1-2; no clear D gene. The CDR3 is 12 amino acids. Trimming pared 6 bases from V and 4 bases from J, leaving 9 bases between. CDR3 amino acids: CASRKASYGYTF. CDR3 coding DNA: TGTGCCAGCAGAAAAGCGAGCTATGGCTACACCTTC.

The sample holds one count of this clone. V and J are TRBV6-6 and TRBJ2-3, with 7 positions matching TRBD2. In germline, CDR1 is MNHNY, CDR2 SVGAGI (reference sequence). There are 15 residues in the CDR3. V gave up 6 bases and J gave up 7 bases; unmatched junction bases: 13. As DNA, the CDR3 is TGTGCCAGCAGCCGTTCGGGGGGAGAGGCGTATACGCAGTATTTT. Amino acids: CASSRSGGEAYTQYF.

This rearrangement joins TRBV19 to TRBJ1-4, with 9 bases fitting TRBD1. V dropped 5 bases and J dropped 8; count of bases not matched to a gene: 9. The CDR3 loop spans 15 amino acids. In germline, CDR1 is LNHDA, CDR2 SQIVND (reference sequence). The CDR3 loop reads CASSPPQGAVEKLFF. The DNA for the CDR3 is TGTGCCAGTAGTCCGCCACAGGGGGCGGTCGAAAAACTGTTTTTT.

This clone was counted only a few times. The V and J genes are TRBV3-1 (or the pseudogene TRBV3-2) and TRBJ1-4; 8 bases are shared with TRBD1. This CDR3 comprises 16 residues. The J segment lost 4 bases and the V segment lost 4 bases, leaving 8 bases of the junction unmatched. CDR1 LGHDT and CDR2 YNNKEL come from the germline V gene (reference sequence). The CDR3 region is CASSPLLTGGNEKLFF. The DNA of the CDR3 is TGTGCCAGCAGCCCCCTTCTAACAGGGGGTAATGAAAAACTGTTTTTT.

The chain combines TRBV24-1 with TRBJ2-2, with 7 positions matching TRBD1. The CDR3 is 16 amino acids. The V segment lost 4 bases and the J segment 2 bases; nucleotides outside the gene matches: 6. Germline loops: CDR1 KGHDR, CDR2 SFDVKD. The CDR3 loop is CATSDSDRVNTGELFF. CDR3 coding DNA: TGTGCCACCAGTGACAGTGACAGGGTCAACACCGGGGAGCTGTTTTTT.

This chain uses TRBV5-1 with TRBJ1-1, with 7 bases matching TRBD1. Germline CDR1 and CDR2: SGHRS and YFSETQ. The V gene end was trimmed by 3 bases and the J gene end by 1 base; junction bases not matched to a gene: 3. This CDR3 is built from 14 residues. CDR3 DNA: TGCGCCAGCAGCTGGGGACAGACGAACACTGAAGCTTTCTTT. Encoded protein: CASSWGQTNTEAFF. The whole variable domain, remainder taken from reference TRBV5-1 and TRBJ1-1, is KAGVTQTPRYLIKTRGQQVTLSCSPISGHRSVSWYQQTPGQGLQFLFEYFSETQRNKGNFPGRFSGRQFSNSRSEMNVSTLELGDSALYLCASSWGQTNTEAFFGQGTRLTVV.

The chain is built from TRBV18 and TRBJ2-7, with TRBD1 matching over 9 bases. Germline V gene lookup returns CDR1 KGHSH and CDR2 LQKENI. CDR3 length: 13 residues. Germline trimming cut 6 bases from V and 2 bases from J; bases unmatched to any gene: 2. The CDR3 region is CASSGTGPYEQYF. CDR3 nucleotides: TGTGCCAGCTCCGGGACAGGGCCCTACGAGCAGTACTTC. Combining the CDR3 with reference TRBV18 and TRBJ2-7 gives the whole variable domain NAGVMQNPRHLVRRRGQEARLRCSPMKGHSHVYWYRQLPEEGLKFMVYLQKENIIDESGMPKERFSAEFPKEGPSILRIQQVVRGDSAAYFCASSGTGPYEQYFGPGTRLTVT.

The CDR3 sequence: CASSLGTYQPQHF. As DNA, the CDR3 is TGTGCCAGCTCCCTCGGGACATATCAGCCCCAGCATTTT. The V and J genes are TRBV18 and TRBJ1-5; D may be TRBD1 (6 bases). Germline-derived CDR1 and CDR2 are KGHSH and LQKENI. The CDR3 covers 13 residues. Trimming cost V 6 bases and J 5 bases, with 11 bases left between them.

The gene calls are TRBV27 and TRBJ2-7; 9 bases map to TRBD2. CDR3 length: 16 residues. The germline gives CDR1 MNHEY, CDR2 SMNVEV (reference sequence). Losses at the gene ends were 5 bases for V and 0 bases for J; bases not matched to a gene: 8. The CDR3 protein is CASSPRTSVSSYEQYF. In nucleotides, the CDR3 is TGTGCCAGCAGTCCCCGGACTAGCGTGAGCTCCTACGAGCAGTACTTC.

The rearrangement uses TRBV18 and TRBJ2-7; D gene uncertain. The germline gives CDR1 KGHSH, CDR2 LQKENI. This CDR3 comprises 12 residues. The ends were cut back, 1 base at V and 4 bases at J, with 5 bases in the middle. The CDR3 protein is CASSPQSYEQYF. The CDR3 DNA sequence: TGTGCCAGCTCACCACAGAGTTACGAGCAGTACTTC.

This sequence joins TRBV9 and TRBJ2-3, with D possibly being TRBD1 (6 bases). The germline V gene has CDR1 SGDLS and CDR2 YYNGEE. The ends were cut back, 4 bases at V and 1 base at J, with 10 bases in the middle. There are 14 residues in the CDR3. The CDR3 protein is CASSSRTGTDTQYF. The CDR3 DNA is TGTGCCAGCAGCTCCCGGACAGGCACAGATACGCAGTATTTT.

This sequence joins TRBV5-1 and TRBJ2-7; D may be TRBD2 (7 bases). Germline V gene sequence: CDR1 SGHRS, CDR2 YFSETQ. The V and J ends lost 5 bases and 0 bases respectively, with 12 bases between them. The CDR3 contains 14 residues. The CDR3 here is CASSTAGASYEQYF. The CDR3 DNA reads TGCGCCAGCAGTACCGCGGGGGCCTCCTACGAGCAGTACTTC.